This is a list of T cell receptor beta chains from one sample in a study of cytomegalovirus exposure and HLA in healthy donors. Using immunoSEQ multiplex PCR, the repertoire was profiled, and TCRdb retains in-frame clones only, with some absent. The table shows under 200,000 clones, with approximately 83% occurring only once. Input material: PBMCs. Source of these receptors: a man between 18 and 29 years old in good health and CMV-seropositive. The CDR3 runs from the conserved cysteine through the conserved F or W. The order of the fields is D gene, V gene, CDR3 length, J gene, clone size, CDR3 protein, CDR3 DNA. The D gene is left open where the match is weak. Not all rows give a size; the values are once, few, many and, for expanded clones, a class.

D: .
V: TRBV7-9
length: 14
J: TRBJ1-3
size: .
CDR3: CASSLSSSGNTIYF
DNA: TGTGCCAGCAGCTTATCCAGCTCTGGAAACACCATATATTTT

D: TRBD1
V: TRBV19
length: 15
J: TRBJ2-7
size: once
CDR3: CASSIGDRGLYEQYF
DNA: TGTGCCAGTAGTATAGGGGACAGGGGGCTCTACGAGCAGTACTTC

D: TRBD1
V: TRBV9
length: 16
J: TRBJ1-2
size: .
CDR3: CASSTSPDRASYGYTF
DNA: TGTGCCAGCAGCACCAGCCCCGACAGGGCAAGCTATGGCTACACCTTC

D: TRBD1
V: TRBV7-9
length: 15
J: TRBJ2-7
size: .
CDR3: CSSSFFETGTGAQYF
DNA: TGTTCCAGCAGCTTTTTCGAAACCGGGACAGGGGCGCAGTACTTC

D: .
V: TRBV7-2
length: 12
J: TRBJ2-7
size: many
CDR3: CASSPGRREQYF
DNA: TGTGCCAGCAGCCCAGGCCGTCGCGAGCAGTACTTC

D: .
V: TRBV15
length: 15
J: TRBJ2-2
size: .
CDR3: CATSRDRGNPGELFF
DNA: TGTGCCACCAGCAGAGATAGGGGTAACCCCGGGGAGCTGTTTTTT

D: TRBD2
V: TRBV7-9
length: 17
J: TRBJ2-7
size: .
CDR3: CASSLVASGGLTYEQYF
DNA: TGTGCCAGCAGCTTAGTGGCTAGCGGGGGCCTTACCTACGAGCAGTACTTC

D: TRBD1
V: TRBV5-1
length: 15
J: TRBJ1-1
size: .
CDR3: CASSVGQGAVTEAFF
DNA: TGCGCCAGCAGCGTAGGACAGGGGGCCGTCACTGAAGCTTTCTTT

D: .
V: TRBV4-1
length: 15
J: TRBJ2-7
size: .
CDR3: CASSQTQGSVYEQYF
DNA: TGCGCCAGCAGCCAAACGCAGGGGAGTGTTTACGAGCAGTACTTC

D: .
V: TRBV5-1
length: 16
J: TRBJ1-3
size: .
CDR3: CASSLAGTLSGNTIYF
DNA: TGCGCCAGCAGCTTGGCCGGGACACTCTCTGGAAACACCATATATTTT

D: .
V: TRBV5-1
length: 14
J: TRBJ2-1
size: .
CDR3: CASSLGDSNNEQFF
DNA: TGCGCCAGCAGCTTGGGAGACTCAAACAATGAGCAGTTCTTC

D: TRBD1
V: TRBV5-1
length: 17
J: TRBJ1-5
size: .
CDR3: CASSPGTGGHSNQPQHF
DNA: TGCGCCAGCAGCCCCGGGACAGGGGGCCATAGCAATCAGCCCCAGCATTTT

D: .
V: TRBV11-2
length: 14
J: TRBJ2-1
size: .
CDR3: CASSLVGTYNEQFF
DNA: TGTGCCAGCAGCTTGGTCGGGACTTACAATGAGCAGTTCTTC

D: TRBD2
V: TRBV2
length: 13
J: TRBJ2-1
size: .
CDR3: CATVGGVYNEQFF
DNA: TGTGCCACCGTCGGGGGGGTCTACAATGAGCAGTTCTTC

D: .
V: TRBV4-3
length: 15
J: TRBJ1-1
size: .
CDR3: CASSQAMGESTEAFF
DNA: TGCGCCAGCAGCCAAGCGATGGGAGAATCCACTGAAGCTTTCTTT

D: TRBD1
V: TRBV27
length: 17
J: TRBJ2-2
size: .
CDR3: CASSPTLPGQGVGELFF
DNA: TGTGCCAGCAGTCCCACGCTCCCGGGACAGGGAGTCGGGGAGCTGTTTTTT

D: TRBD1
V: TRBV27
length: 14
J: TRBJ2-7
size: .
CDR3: CASSDLGTEYEQYF
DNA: TGTGCCAGCAGTGACCTCGGGACAGAGTACGAGCAGTACTTC

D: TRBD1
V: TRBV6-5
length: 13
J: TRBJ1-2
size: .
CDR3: CASRIQGAVGYTF
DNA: TGTGCCAGCAGGATACAGGGGGCGGTAGGCTACACCTTC

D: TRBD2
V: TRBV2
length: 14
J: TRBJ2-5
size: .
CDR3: CASSGTRITETQYF
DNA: TGTGCCAGCAGTGGGACTAGAATAACGGAGACCCAGTACTTC

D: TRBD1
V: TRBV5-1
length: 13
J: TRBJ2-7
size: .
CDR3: CASGGTGIYEQYF
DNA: TGCGCCAGCGGCGGGACAGGGATCTACGAGCAGTACTTC

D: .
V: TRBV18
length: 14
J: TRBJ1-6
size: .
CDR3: CASSPSSYNSPLHF
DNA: TGTGCCAGCTCACCGAGCTCCTATAATTCACCCCTCCACTTT

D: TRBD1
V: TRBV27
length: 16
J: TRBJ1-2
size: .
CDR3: CASSFAGTGDFYGYTF
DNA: TGTGCCAGCAGTTTCGCCGGGACAGGAGACTTCTATGGCTACACCTTC

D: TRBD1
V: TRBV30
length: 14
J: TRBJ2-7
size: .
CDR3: CAWGGQGRSYEQYF
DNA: TGTGCCTGGGGAGGACAGGGGCGTTCCTACGAGCAGTACTTC

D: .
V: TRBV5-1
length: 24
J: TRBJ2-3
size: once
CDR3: CASSLENPRLGLPWTRETTDTQYF
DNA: TGCGCCAGCAGCTTGGAAAACCCACGTCTGGGACTCCCATGGACCCGAGAAACCACAGATACGCAGTATTTT

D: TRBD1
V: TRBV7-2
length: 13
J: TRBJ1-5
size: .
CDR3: CASSGQGNQPQHF
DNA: TGTGCCAGCTCGGGACAGGGCAATCAGCCCCAGCATTTT

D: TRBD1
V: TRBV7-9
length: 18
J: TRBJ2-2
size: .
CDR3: CASSLGDRGSQNTGELFF
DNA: TGTGCCAGCAGCTTGGGGGACAGGGGAAGCCAAAACACCGGGGAGCTGTTTTTT

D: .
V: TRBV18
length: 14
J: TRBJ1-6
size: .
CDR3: CASSPGPLISPLHF
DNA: TGTGCCAGCTCACCAGGGCCGCTGATATCACCCCTCCACTTT

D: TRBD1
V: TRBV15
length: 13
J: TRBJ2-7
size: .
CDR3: CATSGGQTYEQYF
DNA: TGTGCCACCAGCGGGGGACAGACCTACGAGCAGTACTTC

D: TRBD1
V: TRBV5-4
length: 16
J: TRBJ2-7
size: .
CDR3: CASSSPRQGVSDEQYF
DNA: TGTGCCAGCAGCTCTCCTCGACAGGGGGTCTCGGACGAGCAGTACTTC

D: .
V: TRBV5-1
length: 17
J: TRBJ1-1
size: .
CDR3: CASSVGSGVRMNTEAFF
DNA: TGCGCCAGCAGCGTTGGATCGGGGGTTCGGATGAACACTGAAGCTTTCTTT

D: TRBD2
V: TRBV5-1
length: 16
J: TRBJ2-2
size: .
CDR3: CASSLSGGALTGELFF
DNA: TGCGCCAGCAGCTTGAGCGGGGGGGCTCTCACCGGGGAGCTGTTTTTT

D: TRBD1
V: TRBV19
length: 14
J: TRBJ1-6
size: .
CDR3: CASREDRGWSPLHF
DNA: TGTGCCAGTAGAGAGGACAGGGGATGGTCACCCCTCCACTTT

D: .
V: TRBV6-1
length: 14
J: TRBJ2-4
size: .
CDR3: CASSEAAGKNIQYF
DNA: TGTGCCAGCAGTGAGGCCGCAGGGAAAAACATTCAGTACTTC

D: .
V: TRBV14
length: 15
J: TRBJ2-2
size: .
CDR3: CASSQRTANTGELFF
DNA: TGTGCCAGCAGCCAGCGGACAGCGAACACCGGGGAGCTGTTTTTT

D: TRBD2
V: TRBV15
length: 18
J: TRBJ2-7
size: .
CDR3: CATSRDTELADPSYEQYF
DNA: TGTGCCACCAGCAGAGATACCGAACTAGCGGATCCCTCCTACGAGCAGTACTTC

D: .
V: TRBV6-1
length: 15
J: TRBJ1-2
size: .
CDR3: CASSRVQAGGGGYTF
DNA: TGTGCCAGCAGTCGGGTCCAAGCGGGGGGAGGCGGCTACACCTTC

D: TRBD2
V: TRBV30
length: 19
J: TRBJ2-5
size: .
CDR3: CAWSGRSLAGGRYQETQYF
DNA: TGTGCCTGGAGTGGTCGGTCCCTAGCGGGGGGGCGGTACCAAGAGACCCAGTACTTC

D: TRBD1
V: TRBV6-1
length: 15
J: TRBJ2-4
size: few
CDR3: CASSPQGQIKNIQYF
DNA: TGTGCCAGCAGTCCCCAGGGACAGATAAAAAACATTCAGTACTTC

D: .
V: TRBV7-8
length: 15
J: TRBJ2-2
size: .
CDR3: CASSLVAANTGELFF
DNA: TGTGCCAGCAGCTTAGTAGCTGCGAACACCGGGGAGCTGTTTTTT

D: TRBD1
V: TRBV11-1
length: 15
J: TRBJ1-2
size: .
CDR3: CASSSWDRANYGYTF
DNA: TGTGCCAGCAGCTCCTGGGACAGGGCTAACTATGGCTACACCTTC

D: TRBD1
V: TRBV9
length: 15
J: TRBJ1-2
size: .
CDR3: CASSVGATGGDGYTF
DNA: TGTGCCAGCAGCGTAGGAGCTACAGGGGGCGATGGCTACACCTTC

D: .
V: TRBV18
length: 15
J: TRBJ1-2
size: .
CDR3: CASSPGIERGNGYTF
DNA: TGTGCCAGCTCACCAGGTATCGAGCGGGGGAATGGCTACACCTTC

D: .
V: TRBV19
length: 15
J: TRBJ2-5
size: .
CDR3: CASSPSGVGWVTQYF
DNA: TGTGCCAGTAGCCCATCGGGGGTTGGGTGGGTGACCCAGTACTTC